One and the same sample provided the 22 T cell receptor beta chains below, sequenced in a study of graft-versus-host responses after intestinal transplantation (dated by TCRdb to the early 2020s). Library preparation used the immunoSEQ multiplex PCR assay. TCRdb mirrors the immuneACCESS table, restricted to in-frame sequences. Some clones are absent from its copies; in checked studies, under half trace to an unresolved V gene, and the reason for the others is unknown. A total of about 27,000 clones appear in this sample, around 94% of them only once. The ten most abundant clones make up about 0.8% of the sample. The material was PBMCs, obtained 30 days after intestinal transplant. The receptors derive from a human patient who received an intestinal transplant, so some T cells may come from the graft donor.

The chain has TRBV6-1 and TRBJ1-5; no clear D. The CDR3 extends over 17 amino acids. V shed 2 bases and J shed 0 bases, with 14 bases lying between them. Germline-derived CDR1 and CDR2 are MNHNS and SASEGT. The CDR3 sequence is CASSENRWRYSNQPQHF. The CDR3, as DNA: TGTGCCAGCAGTGAAAACCGTTGGAGATATAGCAATCAGCCCCAGCATTTT.

The V gene is TRBV6-1, the J gene TRBJ2-7; 10 nucleotides match TRBD2. The germline CDR1 and CDR2 sequences are MNHNS and SASEGT. The CDR3 is made up of 18 amino acids. Trimming cost V 2 bases and J 2 bases; bases outside gene matches: 12. The CDR3 spells CASSEKASGSQFPYEQYF. The CDR3 DNA reads TGTGCCAGCAGTGAAAAGGCTAGCGGGAGCCAATTCCCCTACGAGCAGTACTTC.

Here the CDR3 reads CASRSRDTYGYTF. CDR3 in DNA: TGTGCCAGCAGGTCCCGGGACACATATGGCTACACCTTC. This chain joins TRBV9 and TRBJ1-2; TRBD1 is a possible D gene (6 bases). This CDR3 comprises 13 residues. V was clipped by 5 bases and J by 5 bases, with 13 bases between them. Germline V gene lookup returns CDR1 SGDLS and CDR2 YYNGEE. Based on the CDR3 plus reference TRBV9 and TRBJ1-2, the full variable domain is DSGVTQTPKHLITATGQRVTLRCSPRSGDLSVYWYQQSLDQGLQFLIQYYNGEERAKGNILERFSAQQFPDLHSELNLSSLELGDSALYFCASRSRDTYGYTFGSGTRLTVV.

The rearrangement uses TRBV27 and TRBJ1-5; D is undetermined. V lost 3 bases and J 5 bases, leaving 11 bases between the germline ends. Germline V CDR1 and CDR2: MNHEY, SMNVEV (reference sequence). The CDR3 has 14 residues. Written as DNA, the CDR3 is TGTGCCAGCAGTTTCCTGGACGGGGATCAGCCCCAGCATTTT. It specifies CASSFLDGDQPQHF.

The chain combines TRBV28 with TRBJ1-5; no firm D call. Germline V gene lookup returns CDR1 MDHEN and CDR2 SYDVKM. Trimming shortened V by 3 bases and J by 1 base, and 7 bases separated the two germline ends. CDR3 size: 14 residues. CDR3: CASSLLVSNQPQHF. Here the CDR3 DNA reads TGTGCCAGCAGTTTGTTGGTGAGCAATCAGCCCCAGCATTTT.

V usage is TRBV9 and J usage is TRBJ2-4; 11 bases align to TRBD2. The CDR3 runs 13 residues. The V gene's germline CDR1 is SGDLS and CDR2 YYNGEE. The ends lost 2 bases at V and 9 bases at J; junction bases unmatched: 1. The CDR3 nucleotides are TGTGCCAGCAGCGTCGGGACTAGCGGCATTCAGTACTTC. This codes for CASSVGTSGIQYF.

The chain is built from TRBV6-6 and TRBJ1-4, with D maybe TRBD1 (6 bases). CDR3 length: 16 amino acids. Trimming removed 2 bases at V and 8 bases at J, with 18 bases between. The germline V gene has CDR1 MNHNY and CDR2 SVGAGI (reference sequence). CDR3 loop: CASSYRGYREREKLFF. The CDR3 DNA is TGTGCCAGCAGTTACAGGGGCTACAGGGAGAGGGAAAAACTGTTTTTT.

For this clone: The junction departs from germline at one end; a sequencing error may be responsible. CDR3 DNA: TGCGCCGGCAGCCAAACCCCGGGACTAGCGGGAGGGATCGGCTACAATGAGCAGTTCTTC. As protein: CAGSQTPGLAGGIGYNEQFF. The gene calls are TRBV4-1 and TRBJ2-1, with 16 nucleotides matching TRBD2. The germline V gene encodes CDR1 MGHRA and CDR2 YSYEKL. This CDR3 is 20 amino acids long.

The rearrangement joins TRBV28 to TRBJ2-2; tentatively, D is TRBD2 (7 bases). V lost 11 bases and J lost 0, with 16 bases in between. Germline V gene lookup returns CDR1 MDHEN and CDR2 SYDVKM. The CDR3 contains 15 residues. In DNA form, the CDR3 reads TGTGCCCTAGAGGGGGGGTTCGCGAACACCGGGGAGCTGTTTTTT. This encodes CALEGGFANTGELFF.

The chain joins TRBV21-1 to TRBJ2-5; the table's D call TRBD2 went unverified against the DNA. TRBV21-1 is shown as a pseudogene. This CDR3 is 13 amino acids long. CDR3 sequence (DNA): TGTGCCACCTCCGGGACTAGTGTAGAGACCCAGTACTTC. Amino acid sequence: CATSGTSVETQYF.

The CDR3 bases are TGTGCCAGCAGCCGGGAGTCCCGACGCAACCCCGCCTTCGCAAATACGCAGTATTTT. Amino acid sequence: CASSRESRRNPAFANTQYF. J is TRBJ2-3 and V is TRBV7-2, with a weak D call TRBD2 (6 bases). CDR1 and CDR2 from the germline V gene are SGHTA and FQGNSA. The V and J ends lost 5 bases and 7 bases respectively, with 31 bases between them. This CDR3 contains 19 residues.

This chain uses TRBV7-2 with TRBJ2-1; a possible D gene is TRBD2 (6 bases). Looked up from germline, CDR1 is SGHTA and CDR2 is FQGNSA. The length of the CDR3 is 15 residues. The V and J ends lost 1 base and 3 bases respectively, with 10 bases between them. CDR3 region: CASSLERGLYNEQFF. CDR3 nucleotides: TGTGCCAGCAGCTTAGAAAGGGGACTCTACAATGAGCAGTTCTTC. Combining the CDR3 with reference TRBV7-2 and TRBJ2-1 gives the whole variable domain GAGVSQSPSNKVTEKGKDVELRCDPISGHTALYWYRQSLGQGLEFLIYFQGNSAPDKSGLPSDRFSAERTGGSVSTLTIQRTQQEDSAVYLCASSLERGLYNEQFFGPGTRLTVL.

CDR3 in DNA: TGTGCCAGCACCCTAGGAGGGGCCAGTCAGCCCCAGCATTTT. Its translation is CASTLGGASQPQHF. This chain uses TRBV28 with TRBJ1-5; D perhaps matches TRBD1 (5 bases). V was clipped by 7 bases and J by 6 bases, with 16 bases between them. The germline CDR1 and CDR2 sequences are MDHEN and SYDVKM. CDR3 length equals 14 residues.

The chain couples TRBV7-2 to TRBJ2-3, with 11 bases matching TRBD2. The V segment lost 4 bases and the J segment 4 bases; nucleotides outside the gene matches: 10. In germline, CDR1 is SGHTA, CDR2 FQGNSA. CDR3 length: 17 residues. The CDR3 region has the DNA TGTGCCAGCAGCTCCTTATTAGCGGGGGGGCCCCCAGATACGCAGTATTTT. Translation: CASSSLLAGGPPDTQYF.

The gene calls are TRBV27 and TRBJ2-3; no definite D call. Germline assignment: CDR1 MNHEY and CDR2 SMNVEV (reference sequence). V gave up 5 bases and J gave up 2 bases, with 5 bases separating them. The CDR3 contains 12 residues. The CDR3 nucleotides read TGTGCCAGCAGTACTCACACAGATACGCAGTATTTT. It codes for CASSTHTDTQYF.

This chain uses TRBV7-9 with TRBJ2-5; no firm D call. CDR1 is SEHNR, CDR2 FQNEAQ, per germline (reference sequence). The ends were cut back, 3 bases at V and 0 bases at J, with 11 bases in the middle. There are 15 residues in the CDR3. This CDR3 reads CASSLVPSDQETQYF. The CDR3 nucleotides read TGTGCCAGCAGCTTGGTCCCCAGCGACCAAGAGACCCAGTACTTC.

The chain has TRBV19 and TRBJ1-2, with 7 bases identical to TRBD1. Germline V lookup: CDR1 LNHDA, CDR2 SQIVND (reference sequence). V gave up 2 bases and J gave up 3 bases; unmatched junction bases: 9. CDR3 length equals 16 residues. The CDR3 reads CASSILNRGKYYGYTF. In DNA form, the CDR3 reads TGTGCCAGTAGTATACTCAACAGGGGAAAGTACTATGGCTACACCTTC.

The V call is TRBV19, the J call TRBJ2-1; 9 positions match TRBD1. The CDR3 runs to 15 residues. Germline CDR1 reads LNHDA; CDR2 reads SQIVND (reference sequence). V was pared by 5 bases and J by 2 bases, with 4 bases of the junction left unmatched. The CDR3 sequence: CASSAGTGPYNEQFF. The CDR3 DNA is TGTGCCAGTAGTGCCGGGACAGGGCCCTACAATGAGCAGTTCTTC.

The rearrangement joins TRBV19 to TRBJ2-3; 8 bases align to TRBD2. CDR1 and CDR2 (germline): LNHDA, SQIVND (reference sequence). V lost 4 bases and J lost 4; bases outside the gene matches: 10. This CDR3 contains 16 residues. The CDR3 DNA reads TGTGCCAGTAGTACAGCGGAGGGACTAGGATCAGATACGCAGTATTTT. Its protein is CASSTAEGLGSDTQYF.

The chain has TRBV5-5 and TRBJ2-2; D is uncertain. This CDR3 region has 12 residues. CDR1 SGHKS and CDR2 YYEKEE come from the germline V gene (reference sequence). V was cut by 0 bases and J by 7 bases, with 4 bases left in between. DNA of the CDR3: TGTGCCAGCAGCTTGGTGGGCGGGGAGCTGTTTTTT. Residues: CASSLVGGELFF.

There are a few counts of this clone. V and J are TRBV11-2 and TRBJ2-5, with 8 positions matching TRBD1. Germline V gives CDR1 SGHAT, CDR2 FQNNGV. This CDR3 is built from 14 residues. J was trimmed by 1 base and V by 5 bases; bases with no gene match: 3. Here the CDR3 reads CASSATGGQETQYF. The CDR3 DNA sequence: TGTGCCAGCAGCGCCACAGGGGGCCAAGAGACCCAGTACTTC. Full variable domain (rest looked up from reference TRBV11-2 and TRBJ2-5): EAGVAQSPRYKIIEKRQSVAFWCNPISGHATLYWYQQILGQGPKLLIQFQNNGVVDDSQLPKDRFSAERLKGVDSTLKIQPAKLEDSAVYLCASSATGGQETQYFGPGTRLLVL.

This chain connects TRBV27 to TRBJ2-2, with D uncertain. The germline gives CDR1 MNHEY, CDR2 SMNVEV (reference sequence). There are 14 residues in the CDR3. Trimming removed 3 bases from V and 1 base from J, with 6 bases in between. This CDR3 reads CASSLWRNTGELFF. The CDR3 nucleotides are TGTGCCAGCAGTTTGTGGAGGAACACCGGGGAGCTGTTTTTT.